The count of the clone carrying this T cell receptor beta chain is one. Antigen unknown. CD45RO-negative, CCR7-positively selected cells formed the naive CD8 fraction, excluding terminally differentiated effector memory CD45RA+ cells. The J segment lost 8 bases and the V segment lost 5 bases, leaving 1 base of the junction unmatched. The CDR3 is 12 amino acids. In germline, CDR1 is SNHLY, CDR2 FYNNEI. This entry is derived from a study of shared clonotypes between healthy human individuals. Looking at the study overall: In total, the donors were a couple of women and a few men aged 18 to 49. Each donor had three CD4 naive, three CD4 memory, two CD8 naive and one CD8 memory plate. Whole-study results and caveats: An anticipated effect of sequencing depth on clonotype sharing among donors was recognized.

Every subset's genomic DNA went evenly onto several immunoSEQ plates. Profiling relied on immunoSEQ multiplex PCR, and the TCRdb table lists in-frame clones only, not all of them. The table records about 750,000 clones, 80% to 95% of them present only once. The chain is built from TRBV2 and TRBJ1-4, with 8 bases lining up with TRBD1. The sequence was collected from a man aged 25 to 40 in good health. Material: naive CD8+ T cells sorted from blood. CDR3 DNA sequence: TGTGCCAGCAGTTACAGGGGGGAAAAACTGTTTTTT. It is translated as CASSYRGEKLFF.